The 29 T cell receptor beta chains presented below share a single source sample, sequenced in a study of Ad26.COV2.S vaccination and SARS-CoV-2 variants. TCRdb keeps only in-frame clones here, not all; method: immunoSEQ multiplex PCR. The table has hundreds of thousands of clones, around nine tenths seen once. Treatment meaning: 15 to 20 received Ad26.COV2.S at low or high dose, single or two shots; several received placebo; per-sample allocation not given. It was on day 63 after the first vaccine or placebo injection that samples were taken. The sample consisted of peripheral blood, taken in a trial of Ad26.COV2.S vaccine versus placebo. All receptors derive from a person aged 18-65 years who received the Ad26.COV2.S COVID-19 vaccine or a placebo.

The chain has TRBV5-6 and TRBJ2-6; the D is unclear. Germline V gene data show CDR1 as SGHDT and CDR2 as YYEEEE. This CDR3 has 14 residues. V was cut by 2 bases and J by 0 bases, with 3 bases left in between. CDR3 amino acids: CASSFGSGANVLTF. In DNA, the CDR3 is TGTGCCAGCAGCTTCGGCTCTGGGGCCAACGTCCTGACTTTC.

CDR3 coding DNA: TGTGCCAGCAGCCAGACTTGGGCGGGGGGGGCCGAAGATACGCAGTATTTT. It translates to CASSQTWAGGAEDTQYF. J is TRBJ2-3 and V is TRBV4-2; 9 bases fit TRBD2. Germline values: CDR1 LGHNA, CDR2 YNFKEQ. Losses at the gene ends were 3 bases for V and 5 bases for J; bases not matched to a gene: 12. CDR3 length: 17 amino acids.

The chain couples TRBV2 to TRBJ1-6; 7 bases line up with TRBD1. The CDR3 is 13 amino acids. With V trimmed by 1 base and J by 13 bases, 4 bases remained unmatched. From germline, CDR1 is SNHLY and CDR2 FYNNEI. The CDR3 bases are TGTGCCAGCAGTGAAGGACTGACAGGGCCCCTCCACTTT. Protein: CASSEGLTGPLHF.

The rearrangement links TRBV19 to TRBJ2-7; D possibly corresponds to TRBD1 (6 bases). Trimming shortened V by 5 bases and J by 7 bases, and 15 bases separated the two germline ends. Germline V gene lookup returns CDR1 LNHDA and CDR2 SQIVND (reference sequence). The CDR3 sequence is 13 residues long. The CDR3 DNA reads as TGTGCCAGTAGTGCTTCAGGGGTAGGTGAGCAGTACTTC. Translated, it gives CASSASGVGEQYF.

V gene TRBV18 combines with J gene TRBJ2-2; D may be TRBD1 (7 bases). V was shortened by 3 bases and J by 0 bases, with 11 bases between the two germline ends. This CDR3 has 16 residues. Germline CDR1 and CDR2: KGHSH and LQKENI. The CDR3 here is CASSPGGQSNTGELFF. CDR3 nucleotides: TGTGCCAGCTCACCGGGGGGACAGTCGAACACCGGGGAGCTGTTTTTT.

In the case of this clone: Other nucleotide sequences in the sample specify the same CDR3. The rearrangement links TRBV28 to TRBJ1-3; no definite D call. The CDR3 has 12 amino acids. The V gene's germline CDR1 is MDHEN and CDR2 SYDVKM. V lost 3 bases and J lost 4, with 4 bases in between. In DNA form, the CDR3 reads TGTGCCAGCAGTTTGACAGGAAACACCATATATTTT. Residues: CASSLTGNTIYF.

The V gene is TRBV5-1, the J gene TRBJ2-3; D is ambiguous. V lost 1 base and J lost 6, with 6 bases in between. Germline V lookup: CDR1 SGHRS, CDR2 YFSETQ. The CDR3 runs to 12 residues. CDR3 DNA sequence: TGCGCCAGCAGCTTGCTTGGGGATACGCAGTATTTT. It is translated as CASSLLGDTQYF.

This clone was observed at least ten times. The V gene is TRBV7-9, the J gene TRBJ2-3; 7 bases align to TRBD2. V gave up 1 base and J gave up 2 bases; unmatched junction bases: 6. Per germline, CDR1 SEHNR and CDR2 FQNEAQ (reference sequence). This CDR3 has 16 residues. The chain's CDR3 is CASSLVEGRVTDTQYF. The CDR3 nucleotides are TGTGCCAGCAGCTTAGTGGAGGGGAGGGTCACAGATACGCAGTATTTT.

The chain links TRBV11-3 to TRBJ2-7, with no clear D. The CDR3 runs to 11 residues. V lost 1 base and J lost 8, with 6 bases in between. Per germline, CDR1 SGHNT and CDR2 YENEEA. This CDR3 reads CASSLGRKQYF. CDR3 bases: TGTGCCAGCAGCTTAGGGCGAAAGCAGTACTTC.

The chain uses TRBV7-2 and TRBJ1-1; D uncertain. Trimming took 1 base from V and 1 from J, leaving 13 bases between them. Germline V gives CDR1 SGHTA, CDR2 FQGNSA. The CDR3 is 16 amino acids. CDR3 sequence: CASSLDSSGGNTEAFF. In DNA form, the CDR3 reads TGTGCCAGCAGCTTAGATTCGTCTGGAGGGAACACTGAAGCTTTCTTT. Supplemented by reference TRBV7-2 and TRBJ1-1, the full variable domain reads GAGVSQSPSNKVTEKGKDVELRCDPISGHTALYWYRQSLGQGLEFLIYFQGNSAPDKSGLPSDRFSAERTGGSVSTLTIQRTQQEDSAVYLCASSLDSSGGNTEAFFGQGTRLTVV.

The sample holds a few counts of this clone. The J gene is TRBJ2-3, the V gene TRBV5-4; D could derive from TRBD1 or TRBD2 (5 bases each). Per the germline V gene, CDR1 is SGHNT and CDR2 is YYREEE (reference sequence). The V end was cut by 0 bases, the J end by 9 bases, with 20 bases between. The CDR3 length is 16 residues. Written as DNA, the CDR3 is TGTGCCAGCAGCTTGGTATCGGGACCGAGTAAGGACACGCAGTATTTT. This sequence encodes CASSLVSGPSKDTQYF.

This CDR3 reads CASSQGTSVYNEQFF. The DNA for the CDR3 is TGCGCCAGCAGCCAAGGGACTAGCGTGTACAATGAGCAGTTCTTC. This chain joins TRBV4-1 and TRBJ2-1; 9 nucleotides agree with TRBD2. Per germline, CDR1 MGHRA and CDR2 YSYEKL. V shed 1 base, J shed 4 bases, and the junction held 2 bases outside the gene matches. The CDR3 totals 15 residues.

The J gene is TRBJ1-2, the V gene TRBV24-1, with D possibly being TRBD1 (5 bases). The CDR3 runs to 15 residues. Germline loops: CDR1 KGHDR, CDR2 SFDVKD. V lost 3 bases and J lost 0, with 10 bases in between. CDR3 sequence (DNA): TGTGCCACCAGTGATACCGGGACGGCTAACTATGGCTACACCTTC. It codes for CATSDTGTANYGYTF.

The chain combines TRBV18 with TRBJ2-7; D possibly corresponds to TRBD1 (6 bases). The V and J ends lost 3 bases and 5 bases respectively, with 14 bases between them. Germline V lookup: CDR1 KGHSH, CDR2 LQKENI. The CDR3 extends over 14 amino acids. The CDR3 coding sequence is TGTGCCAGCTCACCGGTAACAGGGTTTAACGAGCAGTACTTC. Protein sequence: CASSPVTGFNEQYF. Full variable domain (rest looked up from reference TRBV18 and TRBJ2-7): NAGVMQNPRHLVRRRGQEARLRCSPMKGHSHVYWYRQLPEEGLKFMVYLQKENIIDESGMPKERFSAEFPKEGPSILRIQQVVRGDSAAYFCASSPVTGFNEQYFGPGTRLTVT.

The chain recombines TRBV7-9 with TRBJ2-3, with D uncertain. Trimming shortened V by 4 bases and J by 6 bases, and 20 bases separated the two germline ends. The CDR3 runs 16 residues. Germline CDR1 SEHNR, CDR2 FQNEAQ (reference sequence). Here the CDR3 reads CASSSPGRRVIDTQYF. The CDR3 DNA is TGTGCCAGCAGCTCCCCGGGCCGCCGGGTTATCGATACGCAGTATTTT. The full variable domain, completed using reference TRBV7-9 and TRBJ2-3, is DTGVSQNPRHKITKRGQNVTFRCDPISEHNRLYWYRQTLGQGPEFLTYFQNEAQLEKSRLLSDRFSAERPKGSFSTLEIQRTEQGDSAMYLCASSSPGRRVIDTQYFGPGTRLTVL.

The chain joins TRBV3-1 (or the pseudogene TRBV3-2) to TRBJ2-7; TRBD2 might be the D (6 bases). The CDR3 runs 13 residues. Trimming pared 3 bases from V and 3 bases from J, leaving 9 bases between. CDR1 and CDR2 (germline): LGHDT, YNNKEL (reference sequence). CDR3 protein: CASSQGTFYEQYF. The DNA for the CDR3 is TGTGCCAGCAGCCAGGGGACTTTCTACGAGCAGTACTTC.

The rearrangement links TRBV28 to TRBJ2-1; tentatively, D is TRBD1 (6 bases). Germline V CDR1 and CDR2: MDHEN, SYDVKM. This CDR3 comprises 16 residues. V shed 6 bases and J shed 2 bases, with 17 bases lying between them. CDR3 sequence (DNA): TGTGCCAGCAGCCTACAGGGAGCCCCACCCTACAATGAGCAGTTCTTC. It codes for CASSLQGAPPYNEQFF.

The chain is built from TRBV27 and TRBJ1-2; 8 bases match TRBD1. After removal of 8 bases from V and 7 bases from J, the junction contained 12 bases not matched to a gene. The CDR3 covers 14 residues. Germline lookup yields CDR1 MNHEY and CDR2 SMNVEV (reference sequence). As DNA, the CDR3 is TGTGCCAGCCATCGGCTTGACAGGGGTGGTGGCTACACCTTC. Encoded protein: CASHRLDRGGGYTF.

The chain joins TRBV10-1 to TRBJ2-7, with no clear D. V shed 6 bases and J shed 4 bases, with 16 bases lying between them. Germline assignment: CDR1 WNHNN and CDR2 SYGVQD (reference sequence). The CDR3 has 14 residues. The DNA of the CDR3 is TGCGCCAGCAGCCCCCAAGGGTTTGGGTACGAGCAGTACTTC. It codes for CASSPQGFGYEQYF.

At least ten counts were recorded for this clone. The chain links TRBV29-1 to TRBJ2-7; a possible D gene is TRBD2 (7 bases). The germline V gene encodes CDR1 SQVTM and CDR2 ANQGSEA. The CDR3 runs 11 residues. With 7 bases removed from V and 3 bases from J, the gap between germline ends came to 10 bases. The CDR3 reads CSAGEGYEQYF. The CDR3 nucleotides read TGCAGCGCAGGGGAGGGCTACGAGCAGTACTTC.

The V call is TRBV3-1 (or the pseudogene TRBV3-2), the J call TRBJ1-1; D perhaps matches TRBD1 (6 bases). CDR3 length equals 15 residues. Germline V gene data show CDR1 as LGHDT and CDR2 as YNNKEL (reference sequence). V was pared by 3 bases and J by 1 base, with 12 bases between. Here the CDR3 DNA reads TGTGCCAGCAGCCATCTACCGGACAGGAACACTGAAGCTTTCTTT. Residues: CASSHLPDRNTEAFF.

V and J are TRBV6-6 and TRBJ2-7; D possibly corresponds to TRBD1 (6 bases). V lost 1 base and J lost 7, with 20 bases in between. CDR1 MNHNY and CDR2 SVGAGI come from the germline V gene (reference sequence). CDR3 length equals 16 residues. The CDR3 DNA follows: TGTGCCAGCAGTTACTTTACCTCAGGGGCCGCCGGGGAGCAGTACTTC. Its translation: CASSYFTSGAAGEQYF.

The chain couples TRBV11-2 to TRBJ1-5; D not resolved. In germline, CDR1 is SGHAT, CDR2 FQNNGV. Trimming left V 0 bases short and J 9 bases short, with 9 bases between. This CDR3 contains 13 residues. The CDR3 is CASSLDSGRPQHF. The CDR3 DNA reads TGTGCCAGCAGCTTAGATAGCGGGCGGCCCCAGCATTTT.

The rearrangement uses TRBV5-1 and TRBJ1-2; 7 bases are shared with TRBD1. Germline V CDR1 and CDR2: SGHRS, YFSETQ. The CDR3 extends over 14 amino acids. The trim removed 4 bases at V and 7 bases at J, leaving 10 bases unmatched. The CDR3 nucleotides read TGCGCCAGCAGCGATCAGGGGGGAGGGAGTGGCTACACCTTC. It yields the protein CASSDQGGGSGYTF. Using reference TRBV5-1 and TRBJ1-2 for the parts outside the CDR3, the full variable domain is KAGVTQTPRYLIKTRGQQVTLSCSPISGHRSVSWYQQTPGQGLQFLFEYFSETQRNKGNFPGRFSGRQFSNSRSEMNVSTLELGDSALYLCASSDQGGGSGYTFGSGTRLTVV.

The chain recombines TRBV10-3 with TRBJ2-5, with 11 bases identical to TRBD2. V shed 3 bases, J shed 7 bases, and the junction held 7 bases outside the gene matches. This CDR3 has 15 residues. Looked up from germline, CDR1 is ENHRY and CDR2 is SYGVKD. CDR3 nucleotide sequence: TGTGCCATCAGTGATATAGCGGGAGGGCGCGGGACCCAGTACTTC. It yields the protein CAISDIAGGRGTQYF.

The chain employs TRBV6-1 and TRBJ1-6; D might be TRBD1 (6 bases). Trimming took off 4 bases at V and 9 bases at J, with 19 bases between the two ends. The CDR3 covers 16 residues. The germline V gene has CDR1 MNHNS and CDR2 SASEGT. CDR3 sequence: CASSAEQGGRGSPLHF. The DNA for the CDR3 is TGTGCCAGCAGTGCGGAACAGGGCGGGCGCGGTTCACCCCTCCACTTT.

The V and J genes are TRBV6-4 and TRBJ1-2; possible D gene TRBD1, 5 bases. Germline V gene lookup returns CDR1 MRHNA and CDR2 SNTAGT. V was pared by 0 bases and J by 2 bases, with 10 bases between. The CDR3 has 15 residues. CDR3 coding DNA: TGTGCCAGCAGTGACTCCTTGGGGCTGAACTATGGCTACACCTTC. It specifies CASSDSLGLNYGYTF.

The V call is TRBV28, the J call TRBJ2-3; TRBD2 agrees at 9 bases. The V segment lost 2 bases and the J segment 2 bases; nucleotides outside the gene matches: 5. In germline, CDR1 is MDHEN, CDR2 SYDVKM. The CDR3 consists of 16 residues. CDR3 coding DNA: TGTGCCAGCAGTTTACCAGCGGGGGGAATCACAGATACGCAGTATTTT. Translation: CASSLPAGGITDTQYF.

The CDR3 loop reads CASSQAGTGGYTF. CDR3 nucleotides: TGTGCCAGCAGCCAAGCTGGGACCGGCGGCTACACCTTC. V gene TRBV4-2 combines with J gene TRBJ1-2, with D maybe TRBD1 (5 bases). CDR1 is LGHNA and CDR2 is YNFKEQ in the germline V gene. With 1 base removed from V and 8 bases from J, the gap between germline ends came to 11 bases. The CDR3 is 13 amino acids.